The present TCR beta chain was sequenced within a study of shared clonotypes between healthy human individuals. About the research overall: CD4 naive cells filled three plates per donor, CD4 memory three, CD8 naive two and CD8 memory one.

Details on this clone: Antigen specificity is unknown.

With 0 bases removed from V and 4 bases from J, the gap between germline ends came to 9 bases. This CDR3 contains 14 residues. The germline V gene encodes CDR1 MNHNY and CDR2 SVGAGI (reference sequence). Samples underwent the assay at deep level. Sequencing was performed with immunoSEQ multiplex PCR; in TCRdb, only in-frame clones are kept and a portion is missing. Here the sample spans about 2.4 million clones, roughly 93% being singletons. Regarding the study as a whole: Non-shared clonotypes displayed generation probabilities falling below those of clonotypes present in all four donors. It was observed that approximately 5% of naive CD4 clonotypes were shared across four donors.

The J gene is TRBJ2-5, the V gene TRBV6-6; D is unresolved. The sample consisted of naive CD4+ T cells from PBMCs. Indicated subset: CD45RA+ positively selected. This receptor was taken from a man aged 18 to 30 in good health. Some clones in this sample may be carry-over from other donors' samples. This CDR3 is CASSYSGLRETQYF. The CDR3 coding sequence is TGTGCCAGCAGTTACTCAGGGTTGCGAGAGACCCAGTACTTC.